A single TCR beta chain is shown here with its context. Those enrolled, adults aged 18 to 89 years, came from around 24 US areas. Participants had their cohort set by participant-reported clinical history. In germline, CDR1 is MNHNY, CDR2 SVGAGI (reference sequence). V lost 6 bases and J lost 1; bases outside the gene matches: 7. The CDR3 covers 15 residues. These data are taken from a study of blood T cell repertoires in COVID-19. Study in general: Samples taken during acute and convalescent COVID-19 were collected in the United States, Italy and Spain.

Produced via immunoSEQ multiplex PCR; TCRdb's table is partial and in-frame only. The sample shows approximately 210,000 clones, about 84% of them seen only once. This rearrangement joins TRBV6-6 to TRBJ1-1; 8 positions agree with TRBD1. Sequencing was performed on PBMCs or T cells enriched from blood (not recorded which). The TCR sequence derives from a man aged 25 to 45 with acute COVID-19. CDR3 amino acids: CASSVTGTGNTEAFF. CDR3 coding DNA: TGTGCCAGCAGCGTTACAGGGACAGGGAACACTGAAGCTTTCTTT.